This record covers a single T cell receptor (beta chain). Its cognate antigen is unknown. The authors sorted CD4+ naive, central memory, regulatory and stem cell-like memory cells via CD45RO/CCR7/CD25/CD127/CD95/CD27. V dropped 0 bases and J dropped 10; count of bases not matched to a gene: 3. Germline lookup yields CDR1 SGDLS and CDR2 YYNGEE. The CDR3 has 15 amino acids. This sample is part of a study of beta chain features in type 1 diabetes. Study conclusions and caveats: Cells that show high TCR expression could be over-represented by cDNA sequencing. Researchers caution that PCR might favor shorter templates, equally among patients and controls. Among patients with Type 1 diabetes, TCRB CDR3s were moderately but significantly shorter in every one of the four CD4+ subsets.

All of the isolated RNA was reverse transcribed, so expressed TCRB transcripts were sequenced. TCRdb's table, derived via immunoSEQ multiplex PCR, lists solely in-frame clones and lacks some. Counted here are about 650,000 clones, 12% occurring once; the ten biggest clones make up roughly 0.12%. The sequenced sample consisted of naive CD4+ T cells from blood. The chain combines TRBV9 with TRBJ1-6, with TRBD1 matching over 11 bases. The TCR originated in a man younger than 40 with type 1 diabetes. The CDR3 region has the DNA TGTGCCAGCAGCGTAGGGGGACAGGGGGGATCACCCCTCCACTTT. It codes for CASSVGGQGGSPLHF.